This note documents a single T cell receptor (beta chain) sequence. This record belongs to a study of cytomegalovirus exposure and HLA in healthy donors. The germline V gene has CDR1 SGHVS and CDR2 FNYEAQ. V was clipped by 4 bases and J by 4 bases; unmatched bases: 6. This CDR3 spans 16 amino acids. 13 Jbeta primers and 60 Vbeta primers were used for the PCR. The assay was immunoSEQ multiplex PCR, and TCRdb's table has in-frame clones only and misses some. The table lists roughly 120,000 clones, around 80% of them singletons. This TCR derives from a man under 40 in good health and CMV-seronegative. Sequencing was done on a sample of PBMCs. The chain recombines TRBV7-6 with TRBJ2-5; 13 nucleotides line up with TRBD2. Here the CDR3 DNA reads TGTGCCAGCAGCTATACTAGCGGGAGGGTTGGAGAGACCCAGTACTTC. Translation: CASSYTSGRVGETQYF.